A single sample gave rise to the 29 T cell receptor beta chains below, sequenced in a study of T cell clonality in common variable immunodeficiency. Overall study results and limits: Common variable immunodeficiency TCR beta sequences reportedly had fewer deletions and N-nucleotide insertions.

Antigen specificity for these receptors is unknown. Using immunoSEQ multiplex PCR, the repertoire was profiled, and TCRdb retains in-frame clones only, with some absent. The sample was found to contain almost 20,000 clones, and every one recurs. The specimen was peripheral blood mononuclear cells. The source is a human donor with common variable immunodeficiency.

The sample holds many counts of this clone. The CDR3 is cut off 3 residues early in the read; its end comes from the germline J gene. The chain couples TRBV20-1 to TRBJ1-2, with 7 bases identical to TRBD1. Looked up from germline, CDR1 is DFQATT and CDR2 is SNEGSKA (reference sequence). The CDR3 is 12 residues long. Partial CDR3 DNA: TGCAGTGCTAGCGAACAGGGGTACGGC. The encoded protein is CSASEQGYG. The CDR3 as a whole reads CSASEQGYGYTF.

The sample holds many counts of this clone. The read gets to within 3 residues of the CDR3 end, and the germline J gene fills in the rest. The J gene is TRBJ1-3, the V gene TRBV2; maybe TRBD1 (6 bases). The germline gives CDR1 SNHLY, CDR2 FYNNEI. Trimming removed 6 bases at V and 0 bases at J, with 15 bases between. The length of the CDR3 is 16 residues. Partial CDR3 DNA: TGTGCCAGCAGCGCTGGACAGACCCGCTCTGGAAACACC. This gives the protein CASSAGQTRSGNT. The whole CDR3 is CASSAGQTRSGNTIYF.

This clone was recorded at least ten times. The read gets to within 3 residues of the CDR3 end, and the germline J gene fills in the rest. V gene TRBV19 combines with J gene TRBJ2-1; TRBD2 agrees at 7 bases. V shed 9 bases, J shed 4 bases, and the junction held 6 bases outside the gene matches. The CDR3 totals 13 residues. The germline V gene has CDR1 LNHDA and CDR2 SQIVND (reference sequence). Here the CDR3 reads CASHGREYNEQFF. Incomplete CDR3 DNA: TGTGCCAGCCACGGGCGGGAGTACAATGAG.

This clone was counted many times. The read terminates 3 residues before the CDR3 end, so the remaining end is supplied by the germline J gene. This rearrangement joins TRBV28 to TRBJ2-1; TRBD2 is a possible D gene (7 bases). The V gene lost 3 bases and the J gene lost 3 bases, with 12 bases spanning the gap. The length of the CDR3 is 15 residues. Germline CDR1 and CDR2: MDHEN and SYDVKM. The CDR3 DNA, read in part, is TGTGCCAGCAGTTTGACAGGACTAGACTACAATGAG. Translated, it gives CASSLTGLDYNE. The complete CDR3 reads CASSLTGLDYNEQFF. The whole variable domain, filled in from reference TRBV28 and TRBJ2-1, reads DVKVTQSSRYLVKRTGEKVFLECVQDMDHENMFWYRQDPGLGLRLIYFSYDVKMKEKGDIPEGYSVSREKKERFSLILESASTNQTSMYLCASSLTGLDYNEQFFGPGTRLTVL.

This clone was recorded many times. The read terminates 3 residues before the CDR3 end, so the remaining end is supplied by the germline J gene. J is TRBJ2-3 and V is TRBV18; tentatively, D is TRBD2 (5 bases). V gave up 6 bases and J gave up 0 bases, with 13 bases separating them. The V gene's germline CDR1 is KGHSH and CDR2 LQKENI. This CDR3 comprises 15 residues. The CDR3 DNA, read in part, is TGTGCCAGCTCCTCGGACTTGTCTAGCACAGATACG. Translated, it gives CASSSDLSSTDT. The full CDR3 protein reads CASSSDLSSTDTQYF.

This clone occurred many times. The read falls 3 residues short of the CDR3 end, and the missing part is taken from the germline J gene. V gene TRBV12-3 or TRBV12-4 combines with J gene TRBJ1-2; TRBD1 is a possible D gene (6 bases). Trimming took 6 bases from V and 7 from J, leaving 18 bases between them. This CDR3 has 14 residues. This chain's CDR3 is CASRNLDRPGGYTF. The CDR3 DNA, read in part, is TGTGCCAGCAGGAACCTGGACAGACCTGGTGGC.

This clone occurred many times. Coverage ceases 3 residues before the CDR3 finishes, and the germline J gene fills in the end. The chain links TRBV20-1 to TRBJ2-7; TRBD2 aligns across 7 bases. Germline assignment: CDR1 DFQATT and CDR2 SNEGSKA (reference sequence). The CDR3 totals 13 residues. J lost 3 bases, V lost 6 bases, and 8 bases had no gene match. The sequenced part of the CDR3 DNA is TGCAGTGCGAAGACTAGCCCCGGCTACGAG. It encodes CSAKTSPGYE. The whole CDR3 sequence is CSAKTSPGYEQYF.

This clone occurred many times. Coverage ceases 3 residues before the CDR3 finishes, and the germline J gene fills in the end. The genes are TRBV19 and TRBJ2-5, with TRBD1 as a possible D gene (5 bases). Germline assignment: CDR1 LNHDA and CDR2 SQIVND (reference sequence). V was trimmed by 9 bases and J by 5 bases, leaving 25 bases between them. This CDR3 has 16 residues. CDR3 in amino acids: CASMTPGSAPGETQYF. The CDR3 DNA, read in part, is TGTGCCAGCATGACCCCTGGCAGCGCCCCAGGGGAGACC. The variable domain in full, with the rest retrieved from reference TRBV19 and TRBJ2-5, is DGGITQSPKYLFRKEGQNVTLSCEQNLNHDAMYWYRQDPGQGLRLIYYSQIVNDFQKGDIAEGYSVSREKKESFPLTVTSAQKNPTAFYLCASMTPGSAPGETQYFGPGTRLLVL.

This clone was seen at least ten times. The DNA read from the CDR3 is TGCGCCAGCAGTTCAACAGGGGGCGCCTACAATGAG. Protein sequence: CASSSTGGAYNE. In full, the CDR3 reads CASSSTGGAYNEQFF. The chain is built from TRBV10-1 and TRBJ2-1, with 9 bases lining up with TRBD1. The CDR3 extends 3 residues past the end of the read, so its final part is completed from the germline J gene. Germline CDR1 and CDR2: WNHNN and SYGVQD (reference sequence). The CDR3 extends over 15 amino acids. Trimming cost V 5 bases and J 2 bases; bases outside gene matches: 4.

This clone was detected ten times or more. The observed sequence ends 3 residues before the CDR3 terminus, with the missing tail filled in from the germline J gene. The chain uses TRBV30 and TRBJ1-2; D gene unclear. This CDR3 comprises 13 residues. The V end was cut by 0 bases, the J end by 3 bases, with 8 bases between. Germline V lookup: CDR1 GTSNPN, CDR2 SVGIG (reference sequence). CDR3 in amino acids: CAWSVVDYYGYTF. The DNA read from the CDR3 is TGTGCCTGGAGTGTAGTCGACTACTATGGC.

This clone was seen ten or more times. Coverage ceases 3 residues before the CDR3 finishes, and the germline J gene fills in the end. The rearrangement joins TRBV7-9 to TRBJ2-2, with D possibly matching TRBD1 (6 bases). Trimming stripped 1 base from V and 4 bases from J, with 7 bases between. This CDR3 comprises 14 residues. From germline, CDR1 is SEHNR and CDR2 FQNEAQ (reference sequence). The part of the CDR3 DNA that was read is TGTGCCAGCAGCTTAGAACAGGGCACCGGGGAG. Amino acids: CASSLEQGTGE. The whole CDR3 protein reads CASSLEQGTGELFF.

This clone qualifies as medium-sized. The CDR3 is cut off 3 residues early in the read; its end comes from the germline J gene. V usage is TRBV29-1 and J usage is TRBJ2-1, with 7 bases matching TRBD2. In germline, CDR1 is SQVTM, CDR2 ANQGSEA. This CDR3 has 13 residues. The trim removed 4 bases at V and 8 bases at J, leaving 8 bases unmatched. Partial CDR3 DNA: TGCAGCGTTGCGGGCGGGAGAGGCGATGAG. This encodes CSVAGGRGDE. The full CDR3 protein is CSVAGGRGDEQFF.

This clone showed up just a few times. The DNA ends 3 residues before the CDR3 does, and the rest of the CDR3 is filled in from the germline J gene. This sequence joins TRBV18 and TRBJ2-2; TRBD1 matches at 8 bases. The CDR3 has 16 amino acids. The ends lost 0 bases at V and 5 bases at J; junction bases unmatched: 5. Germline loops: CDR1 KGHSH, CDR2 LQKENI. The CDR3 bases that were read are TGTGCCAGCTCACCACCGCAGGACAGGGTAACCGGGGAG. It specifies CASSPPQDRVTGE. The CDR3 in its entirety is CASSPPQDRVTGELFF.

A remark on this clone: The CDR3 is cut off 3 residues early in the read; its end comes from the germline J gene. The chain recombines TRBV7-9 with TRBJ2-3; tentatively, D is TRBD2 (6 bases). CDR1 is SEHNR and CDR2 is FQNEAQ in the germline V gene (reference sequence). V was pared by 2 bases and J by 4 bases, with 10 bases between. CDR3 length: 14 amino acids. The CDR3 sequence is CASSLRGLSDTQYF. The sequenced CDR3 bases are TGTGCCAGCAGCTTAAGGGGACTCTCAGATACG.

This clone showed up many times. The observed sequence ends 3 residues before the CDR3 terminus, with the missing tail filled in from the germline J gene. The J gene is TRBJ1-1, the V gene TRBV28; 8 bases fit TRBD1. The CDR3 has 13 residues. Germline CDR1 MDHEN, CDR2 SYDVKM. The part of the CDR3 DNA that was read is TGTGCCAGCAGTCAGAGGACAGGGATCGGA. Amino acids: CASSQRTGIG. The full-length CDR3 reads as CASSQRTGIGAFF.

The table lists this clone with many counts. The read ends 3 residues before the CDR3 terminus; that terminus is restored from the germline J gene. The J gene is TRBJ2-1, the V gene TRBV5-1; 8 positions agree with TRBD2. After removal of 5 bases from V and 0 bases from J, the junction contained 10 bases not matched to a gene. CDR3 size: 17 residues. Germline assignment: CDR1 SGHRS and CDR2 YFSETQ. The CDR3 bases that were read are TGCGCCAGCAGTCCGTCCCCCACTAGCGGCTCCTACAATGAG. Encoded protein: CASSPSPTSGSYNE. The whole CDR3 reads CASSPSPTSGSYNEQFF.

This clone was observed many times. The CDR3 extends 3 residues past the end of the read, so its final part is completed from the germline J gene. The chain links TRBV2 to TRBJ2-2, with D maybe TRBD2 (5 bases). Germline assignment: CDR1 SNHLY and CDR2 FYNNEI. The V end lost 5 bases, the J end lost 5 bases, and 12 bases lay between the germline ends. CDR3 length equals 14 residues. The CDR3 bases that were read are TGTGCCAGCAGTAACTCCCTAGCTACCGGGGAG. Residues: CASSNSLATGE. The whole CDR3 reads CASSNSLATGELFF.

This clone was counted ten times or more. The read gets to within 3 residues of the CDR3 end, and the germline J gene fills in the rest. The gene calls are TRBV5-1 and TRBJ1-4; 10 bases line up with TRBD1. With 3 bases clipped from V and 8 bases from J, the junction kept 10 bases outside the gene matches. The CDR3 consists of 16 residues. The germline V gene has CDR1 SGHRS and CDR2 YFSETQ. The CDR3 loop is CASSSDRQGAGEKLFF. The covered CDR3 bases are TGCGCCAGCAGCTCCGACCGACAGGGGGCTGGGGAAAAA.

Points on this clone: The CDR3 extends 3 residues past the end of the read, so its final part is completed from the germline J gene. This chain connects TRBV30 to TRBJ2-7; 8 bases agree with TRBD1. Germline V CDR1 and CDR2: GTSNPN, SVGIG (reference sequence). V trimming: 1 base; J trimming: 1 base; junction bases outside the gene matches: 6. This CDR3 comprises 15 residues. CDR3 DNA, as far as it was read: TGTGCCTGGAGTGAGAGGACAGGGAAATCCTACGAG. Residues: CAWSERTGKSYE. Given in full, the CDR3 is CAWSERTGKSYEQYF.

This clone was detected ten times or more. With the read ending 3 residues before the CDR3 end, the germline J gene is used to fill in that end. The chain couples TRBV10-3 to TRBJ2-7, with no clear D. The V end lost 3 bases, the J end lost 3 bases, and 3 bases lay between the germline ends. The CDR3 contains 11 residues. Per germline, CDR1 ENHRY and CDR2 SYGVKD. The DNA read from the CDR3 is TGTGCCATCAGTGAAGGCTACGAG. This gives the protein CAISEGYE. In full, the CDR3 reads CAISEGYEQYF.

Only a few counts were recorded for this clone. The CDR3 loop is CASSLAGTVGRVTEAFF. CDR3 bases read: TGTGCCAGCAGCTTAGCAGGGACAGTAGGTCGGGTTACTGAA. This chain links TRBV7-8 with TRBJ1-1, with TRBD1 matching over 7 bases. The read stops 3 residues short of the end of the CDR3; the missing end is completed from the germline J gene. The CDR3 sequence is 17 residues long. Trimming at V came to 0 bases and at J to 5 bases, leaving 12 bases not matched to a gene. Germline-derived CDR1 and CDR2 are SGHVS and FQNEAQ.

The sample holds many counts of this clone. From the germline J gene comes the end of the CDR3, since the read stops 3 residues before it. The rearrangement links TRBV30 to TRBJ2-2, with D tentatively TRBD1 (6 bases). Germline CDR1 is GTSNPN and CDR2 is SVGIG (reference sequence). Deletions cut 0 bases from V and 2 bases from J, with 10 bases between. This CDR3 has 15 residues. CDR3: CAWSVPDSNTGELFF. The CDR3 bases that were read are TGTGCCTGGAGTGTACCGGACAGCAACACCGGGGAG.

The sample holds a few counts of this clone. The CDR3 end lies 3 residues beyond the end of the read and is filled in from the germline J gene. The chain combines TRBV7-6 with TRBJ2-2; D is unclear. Germline values: CDR1 SGHVS, CDR2 FNYEAQ. The CDR3 is 14 amino acids. Trimming removed 1 base at V and 3 bases at J, with 6 bases between. The covered CDR3 bases are TGTGCCAGCAGCTTAGTTCTCTACACCGGGGAG. This sequence encodes CASSLVLYTGE. In full, the CDR3 reads CASSLVLYTGELFF.

This clone has more than one count but fewer than ten. The read comes to an end 3 residues before the CDR3 does, leaving the germline J gene to fill in the end. The chain uses TRBV19 and TRBJ1-1, with unresolved D. CDR3 size: 12 residues. Between the trimmed V and J ends, which lost 9 bases and 4 bases, there was a span of 12 bases. Germline loops: CDR1 LNHDA, CDR2 SQIVND (reference sequence). Incomplete CDR3 DNA: TGTGCCAGGAGGCGGGGTGGCACTGAA. This codes for CARRRGGTE. From start to end, the CDR3 is CARRRGGTEAFF.

This clone was picked up many times. The CDR3 goes on 3 residues after the read ends, and that part is filled in from the germline J gene. The chain is built from TRBV5-4 and TRBJ1-2, with D tentatively TRBD1 (6 bases). The V gene's germline CDR1 is SGHNT and CDR2 YYREEE (reference sequence). The CDR3 contains 16 residues. The V end was cut by 6 bases, the J end by 3 bases, with 21 bases between. The covered CDR3 bases are TGTGCCAGCACCAACCTTAATCTGGGGGCCTACTATGGC. Translation: CASTNLNLGAYYG. From start to end, the CDR3 is CASTNLNLGAYYGYTF.

This clone was seen repeatedly, ten times or more. The CDR3 goes on 3 residues after the read ends, and that part is filled in from the germline J gene. This chain joins TRBV20-1 and TRBJ2-3; 8 positions agree with TRBD2. V shed 6 bases and J 6 bases; nucleotides not matched to a gene: 5. This CDR3 region has 12 residues. Germline CDR1 reads DFQATT; CDR2 reads SNEGSKA (reference sequence). The sequenced CDR3 bases are TGCAGTGCCCCCCGGGGGGGGGATACG. It yields the protein CSAPRGGDT. The full CDR3 protein is CSAPRGGDTQYF.

This clone was recorded at least ten times. The CDR3 goes on 3 residues after the read ends, and that part is filled in from the germline J gene. This chain uses TRBV6-2 or TRBV6-3 with TRBJ2-2; TRBD1 agrees at 9 bases. In germline, CDR1 is MNHEY, CDR2 SVGEGT. With 10 bases clipped from V and 7 bases from J, the junction kept 13 bases outside the gene matches. This CDR3 spans 15 amino acids. The chain's CDR3 is CATKDRGILNGELFF. The DNA read from the CDR3 is TGTGCCACCAAGGACAGGGGAATCTTGAACGGGGAG.

This clone was seen at least ten times. The read terminates 3 residues before the CDR3 end, so the remaining end is supplied by the germline J gene. The chain combines TRBV29-1 with TRBJ2-3; D remains unclear. The V and J ends lost 0 bases and 1 base respectively, with 8 bases between them. The CDR3 spans 14 residues. From germline, CDR1 is SQVTM and CDR2 ANQGSEA. CDR3 bases read: TGCAGCGTTGAAGAAGGGTCTCGCACAGATACG. Translation: CSVEEGSRTDT. The entire CDR3 reads CSVEEGSRTDTQYF.

This clone showed up just a few times. The CDR3 end is not reached by the read, which stops 3 residues before it; the germline J gene fills it in. The chain combines TRBV20-1 with TRBJ2-1; TRBD2 matches 7 bases. In germline, CDR1 is DFQATT, CDR2 SNEGSKA (reference sequence). With V trimmed by 5 bases and J by 2 bases, 21 bases remained unmatched. This CDR3 region has 19 residues. This CDR3 reads CSASRKTTLFGRAYNEQFF. CDR3 DNA (partial): TGCAGTGCTTCTCGTAAGACTACGCTCTTTGGGAGGGCCTACAATGAG.